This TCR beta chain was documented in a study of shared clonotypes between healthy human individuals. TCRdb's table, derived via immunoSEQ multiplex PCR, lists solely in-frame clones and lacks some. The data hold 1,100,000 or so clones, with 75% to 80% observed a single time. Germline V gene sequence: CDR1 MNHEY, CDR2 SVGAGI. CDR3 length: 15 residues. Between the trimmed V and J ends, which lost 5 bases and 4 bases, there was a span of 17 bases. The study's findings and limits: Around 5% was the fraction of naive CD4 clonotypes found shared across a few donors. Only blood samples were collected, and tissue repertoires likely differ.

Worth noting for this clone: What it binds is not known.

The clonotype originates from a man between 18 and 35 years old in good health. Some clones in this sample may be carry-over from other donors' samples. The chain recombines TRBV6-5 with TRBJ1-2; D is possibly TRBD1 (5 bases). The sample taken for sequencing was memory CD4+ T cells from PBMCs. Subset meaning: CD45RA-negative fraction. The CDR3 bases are TGTGCCAGCAGTCGGGACGGGGGGGATACCTATGGCTACACCTTC. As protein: CASSRDGGDTYGYTF.